This T cell receptor (beta chain) is drawn from a study of blood T cells in healthy people across ages (dated by TCRdb to between 2014 and 2016). General notes on the study: Template switching captured roughly one uniquely barcoded TCR beta cDNA molecule per two T cells in model experiments. To track age-related changes in TCR beta repertoire diversity, the study relied on deep sequencing normalized with unique cDNA molecular identifiers. Donors were grouped into four age groups: young (average about 15 years), middle-aged (about 40), aged (approximately 67) and long-lived (just over 80). Using the same blood draw, the study looked at two additional independent replicas of 1 million unique cDNA reads for two donors, one aged 18 to 29 and the other aged 80 or older.

The library was built by means of 5' RACE. These reads were obtained on an Illumina HiSeq 2500. A second PCR of about 6 to 11 cycles was performed with a sample-barcoded 5' primer and a J-beta primer mix. A template-switch 5' adaptor carrying 12 random nucleotides introduced a unique molecular identifier onto each TCR beta cDNA molecule. At least 2.5 million CDR3-containing paired-end reads were obtained from each sample. The Mint cDNA synthesis kit, primed by a TRBC-specific oligonucleotide, was used to synthesize first-strand cDNA from all RNA. Following uracil-DNA glycosylase treatment, all cDNA underwent a first 18-cycle PCR with the universal primers M1SS and BC2_uni_R. Turning to the authors' computational methods: For normalization, 1 million high-quality reads, each with a distinct molecular identifier, were randomly selected from each sample. Instead of being binned into consensus sequences, reads that shared molecular identifiers were thrown out. MiTCR, with a Q25 quality threshold and the strictest error-elimination algorithm, was used for CDR3 identification, clonotype clustering and error correction. A nonparametric unseen species model with Euler transformation was used to estimate lower-bound total TCR beta diversity. In TCRdb, the public reads were trimmed at Q25 with fastp and aligned with MiXCR, with productive beta chains retained. Rows matching on CDR3 protein sequence are summarized as one entry with the most common DNA and genes. The V and J calls shown here were made by TCRdb, not taken from the authors' results. The sample includes more than 1,000,000 distinct CDR3 sequences, with 20% to 25% observed a single time. The top ten clonotypes cover around 0.7% of the sample.

Overall results and qualifications from the work: Conclusive comparison of naive and antigen-experienced compartments was prevented by the profiling of bulk unsorted PBMCs. A strong correlation was found between observed TCR beta diversity and the percentage of naive T cells measured by flow cytometry. As age increased, observed TCR beta diversity per million T cells dropped in a roughly linear way, and a significant reduction was already evident by age about 40. Estimates of total diversity from one million sequenced T cells were regarded as lower bounds and underestimates. Compared with the aged group, the long-lived group had more naive CD4+ T cells, fewer expanded clones and increased TCR diversity, suggesting age selection. Donor CMV infection status was unknown, potentially confounding age-related changes in expanded clonotypes.

In regard to this clonotype: Its antigen is not yet known. One junction end does not reproduce the germline sequence, and a read error may be involved.

From cysteine to phenylalanine, the CDR3 is 15 amino acids long. CDR3 DNA only is kept here, 45 bases in frame from base 1. Systemically healthy Caucasian individuals from Russia, approximately 39 in total and aged about 6 to 100 years, were included as donors. Around 10 milliliters of peripheral blood were collected from each donor into EDTA-treated Vacutainer tubes. Ficoll-Paque density-gradient centrifugation was used to isolate PBMCs, with at least 7 million per sample. Total RNA, at least 5.5 micrograms per sample, was extracted from PBMCs with Trizol reagent. For every donor, flow cytometry on a PBMC aliquot measured the percentage of naive CD45RAhigh/CD27high T cells. The data also belong to a second study, concerning T cells of mothers and their children. According to the second study: Nine systemically healthy Caucasian individuals, comprising three mothers and their six children, were included as donors. cDNA synthesis consumed the entire amount of extracted RNA, loaded at about 1.5 ug RNA in each 15 ul reaction. In the second PCR, the M1S primer introduced both the sample barcodes and 2-4 random nucleotides. More than 8 million TCR beta CDR3 reads were obtained from each mother, and several million reads were obtained from each child. Thymic selection shapes the output of TCR recombination in a similar way in related and unrelated pairs, and inherited differences have a minor effect. Related mother-child pairs always showed normalized repertoire overlap that was slightly higher than in unrelated mother-child pairs, though the difference was never significant. Persistent microchimeric T cell clones were not detected, at a sensitivity of 95 to 100 clones per million clonotypes. Deep NGS was used in the study to compare the TCR beta repertoires of mothers and children and to look for features that separate related mother-child pairs from unrelated individuals. Mothers averaged about 37 +/- 4 years of age and children averaged roughly 12 +/- 4 years. Libraries were sequenced on Illumina HiSeq 2000 with 100+100 nt paired-end reads after adapter ligation with NEBNext reagents. To prevent cross-contamination, the mother and child libraries were prepared a month apart and were sequenced in separate runs. Between roughly 500,000 and 2,300,000 distinct TCR beta clonotypes were identified per donor. Naive TCR beta clonotypes were estimated from low-frequency clonotypes matched to each donor's FACS-determined naive share, without sorting.

The specimen was blood. The chain uses TRBV12-3 or TRBV12-4 and TRBJ1-1; TRBD1 fits 8 bases in the junction. This sequence originates from a girl aged 2-10 years in good health. CDR3 region: CSSRHGGQGVTEAFF. Here is the DNA: TGTTCCAGCAGACACGGAGGACAGGGAGTCACTGAAGCTTTCTTT.